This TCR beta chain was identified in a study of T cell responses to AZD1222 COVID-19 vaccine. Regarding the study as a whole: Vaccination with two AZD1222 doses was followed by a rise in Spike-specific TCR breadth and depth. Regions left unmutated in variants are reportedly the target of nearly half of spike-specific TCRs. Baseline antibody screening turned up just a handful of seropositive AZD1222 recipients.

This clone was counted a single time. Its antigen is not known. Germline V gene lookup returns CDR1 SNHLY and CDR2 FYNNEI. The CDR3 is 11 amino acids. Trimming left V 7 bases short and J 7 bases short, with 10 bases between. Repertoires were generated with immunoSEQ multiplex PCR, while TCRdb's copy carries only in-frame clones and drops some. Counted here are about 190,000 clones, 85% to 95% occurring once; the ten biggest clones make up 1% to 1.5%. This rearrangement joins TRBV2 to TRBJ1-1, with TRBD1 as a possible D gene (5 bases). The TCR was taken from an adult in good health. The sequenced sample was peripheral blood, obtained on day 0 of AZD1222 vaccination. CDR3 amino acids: CASKGVSEAFF. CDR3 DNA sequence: TGTGCCAGCAAAGGGGTCAGTGAAGCTTTCTTT.